The 22 T cell receptor beta chains listed next were all sequenced from one sample in a study of OX40 agonist ivuxolimab in advanced cancers. Assay: immunoSEQ multiplex PCR; the TCRdb copy retains only in-frame clones and omits some. The sample lists more than 45,000 clones, 70% to 90% occurring once. The specimen was CD4+ or CD8+ T cells sorted from blood, collected in a trial of the OX40 agonist ivuxolimab. The receptors here all came from an adult with an advanced solid tumor such as melanoma, head and neck, liver or kidney cancer.

This chain links TRBV4-3 with TRBJ2-4; 9 positions agree with TRBD2. After removal of 1 base from V and 8 bases from J, the junction contained 9 bases not matched to a gene. Germline V CDR1 and CDR2: LGHNA, YSLEER. The CDR3 has 16 residues. CDR3 residues: CASSQVAGEGRDIQYF. CDR3 nucleotides: TGCGCCAGCAGCCAAGTAGCGGGAGAGGGGAGGGACATTCAGTACTTC.

The chain employs TRBV4-1 and TRBJ2-3; 12 bases fit TRBD2. From germline, CDR1 is MGHRA and CDR2 YSYEKL. The CDR3 length is 17 residues. V gave up 4 bases and J gave up 3 bases; unmatched junction bases: 8. Here the CDR3 DNA reads TGCGCCAGCAGCCTGACGCCCGGGACTAGCGGGACAGATACGCAGTATTTT. This translates into CASSLTPGTSGTDTQYF.

The genes are TRBV27 and TRBJ2-1; D may be TRBD1 or TRBD2 (5 bases each). The germline V gene encodes CDR1 MNHEY and CDR2 SMNVEV (reference sequence). The CDR3 contains 14 residues. V lost 8 bases and J 7 bases, leaving 18 bases between the germline ends. The CDR3 loop reads CASGKLMGDNEQFF. The CDR3 DNA reads as TGTGCCAGCGGAAAACTTATGGGGGATAATGAGCAGTTCTTC.

The gene calls are TRBV7-2 and TRBJ1-2; weak D call: TRBD1 (5 bases). The CDR3 sequence is 13 residues long. Germline CDR1 and CDR2: SGHTA and FQGNSA. Trimming pared 7 bases from V and 8 bases from J, leaving 17 bases between. Written as DNA, the CDR3 is TGTGCCAGCACCCGGGACCGGAACTTCGGCTACACCTTC. It encodes CASTRDRNFGYTF.

The chain links TRBV5-6 to TRBJ2-5, with TRBD2 matching over 7 bases. CDR3 length equals 14 residues. J gave up 5 bases and V 7 bases, and 11 bases lay outside the gene matches. In germline, CDR1 is SGHDT, CDR2 YYEEEE. The CDR3 bases are TGTGCCAGCGTCTTTCGCGGGCGGGGGGAGACCCAGTACTTC. It translates to CASVFRGRGETQYF.

The rearrangement links TRBV4-2 to TRBJ1-1; D is unresolved. The germline gives CDR1 LGHNA, CDR2 YNFKEQ. Between the trimmed V and J ends, which lost 1 base and 8 bases, there was a span of 11 bases. The CDR3 runs to 13 residues. The CDR3 sequence: CASSQVIGREAFF. CDR3 coding DNA: TGTGCCAGCAGCCAAGTAATAGGCAGAGAAGCTTTCTTT.

The gene calls are TRBV4-1 and TRBJ2-1, with D perhaps matching TRBD1 (5 bases). CDR3 size: 16 residues. V was trimmed by 2 bases and J by 5 bases, leaving 16 bases between them. Germline lookup yields CDR1 MGHRA and CDR2 YSYEKL. DNA for the CDR3: TGCGCCAGCAGCCAACCAGACAGAAAGTGGAACAATGAGCAGTTCTTC. This gives the protein CASSQPDRKWNNEQFF.

J is TRBJ2-7 and V is TRBV7-9; D possibly matches TRBD1 or TRBD2 (5 bases each). This CDR3 has 14 residues. Trimming removed 4 bases from V and 3 bases from J, with 13 bases in between. The germline CDR1 and CDR2 sequences are SEHNR and FQNEAQ (reference sequence). The CDR3, as DNA: TGTGCCAGCAGCTCGAGGGGACCTAACTACGAGCAGTACTTC. Translating it yields CASSSRGPNYEQYF.

This clone was detected a few times. The rearrangement joins TRBV30 to TRBJ2-7; 7 positions agree with TRBD2. Germline-derived CDR1 and CDR2 are GTSNPN and SVGIG (reference sequence). This CDR3 has 15 amino acids. V lost 0 bases, J lost 5 bases, and 10 bases stayed unmatched. CDR3 in amino acids: CAWSVYGGRVNEQYF. The CDR3 nucleotides are TGTGCCTGGAGTGTATACGGCGGGAGAGTCAACGAGCAGTACTTC.

The chain combines TRBV11-2 with TRBJ2-1; D gene uncertain. The germline V gene has CDR1 SGHAT and CDR2 FQNNGV. The CDR3 length is 14 residues. V gave up 0 bases and J gave up 7 bases, with 10 bases separating them. CDR3 sequence (DNA): TGTGCCAGCAGCTTAGAGCCCCAGTGGAATGAGCAGTTCTTC. Protein product: CASSLEPQWNEQFF.

Worth noting for this clone: One end of the junction does not line up with germline, which may come from a read error. The chain couples TRBV7-2 to TRBJ2-4; 10 nucleotides agree with TRBD1. The CDR3 length is 15 residues. Looked up from germline, CDR1 is SGHTA and CDR2 is FQGNSA. DNA for the CDR3: TGTGCCAGCAGCCTGACAGGGGGCGCGTTGGACATTCAGCACTTC. As protein: CASSLTGGALDIQHF. Combining the CDR3 with reference TRBV7-2 and TRBJ2-4 gives the whole variable domain GAGVSQSPSNKVTEKGKDVELRCDPISGHTALYWYRQSLGQGLEFLIYFQGNSAPDKSGLPSDRFSAERTGGSVSTLTIQRTQQEDSAVYLCASSLTGGALDIQHFGAGTRLSVL.

The chain links TRBV7-2 to TRBJ2-3; D not certain. CDR1 is SGHTA and CDR2 is FQGNSA in the germline V gene. This CDR3 region has 16 residues. The V gene lost 5 bases and the J gene lost 0 bases, with 15 bases spanning the gap. CDR3 sequence (DNA): TGTGCCAGCAGCCCGAGACTTCACCTCAGCACAGATACGCAGTATTTT. Amino acids: CASSPRLHLSTDTQYF.

The rearrangement links TRBV7-2 to TRBJ2-5; TRBD1 is a possible D gene (5 bases). Trimming stripped 1 base from V and 1 base from J, with 7 bases between. This CDR3 comprises 14 residues. From germline, CDR1 is SGHTA and CDR2 FQGNSA. CDR3 sequence reads: CASSLVQGQETQYF. The CDR3, as DNA: TGTGCCAGCAGCTTAGTTCAGGGCCAAGAGACCCAGTACTTC. The full variable domain, rest sourced from reference TRBV7-2 and TRBJ2-5, is GAGVSQSPSNKVTEKGKDVELRCDPISGHTALYWYRQSLGQGLEFLIYFQGNSAPDKSGLPSDRFSAERTGGSVSTLTIQRTQQEDSAVYLCASSLVQGQETQYFGPGTRLLVL.

This chain uses TRBV28 with TRBJ2-5, with TRBD2 matching 13 bases. The V gene end was trimmed by 5 bases and the J gene end by 2 bases; junction bases not matched to a gene: 8. The CDR3 runs to 17 residues. CDR1 and CDR2 (germline): MDHEN, SYDVKM. Here the CDR3 DNA reads TGTGCCAGCAGTCCCTGGACTAGCGGGAGTGGGCAAGAGACCCAGTACTTC. This codes for CASSPWTSGSGQETQYF. Filled out from reference TRBV28 and TRBJ2-5, the complete variable domain reads DVKVTQSSRYLVKRTGEKVFLECVQDMDHENMFWYRQDPGLGLRLIYFSYDVKMKEKGDIPEGYSVSREKKERFSLILESASTNQTSMYLCASSPWTSGSGQETQYFGPGTRLLVL.

The CDR3, as DNA: TGTGCCAGCAGTGAGATAGCTAATGAGCAGTTCTTC. Its protein product is CASSEIANEQFF. V is TRBV6-1 and J is TRBJ2-1; D not resolved. The V gene's germline CDR1 is MNHNS and CDR2 SASEGT. Trimming took 3 bases from V and 7 from J, leaving 7 bases between them. The CDR3 is 12 residues long.

DNA for the CDR3: TGTGCCAGCAGCCCGCCGGGACAGGGACTTGAAAAACTGTTTTTT. It yields the protein CASSPPGQGLEKLFF. The rearrangement links TRBV11-2 to TRBJ1-4; 9 bases map to TRBD1. V shed 5 bases, J shed 7 bases, and the junction held 8 bases outside the gene matches. In germline, CDR1 is SGHAT, CDR2 FQNNGV. The CDR3 consists of 15 residues. The variable domain in full, with the rest retrieved from reference TRBV11-2 and TRBJ1-4, is EAGVAQSPRYKIIEKRQSVAFWCNPISGHATLYWYQQILGQGPKLLIQFQNNGVVDDSQLPKDRFSAERLKGVDSTLKIQPAKLEDSAVYLCASSPPGQGLEKLFFGSGTQLSVL.

The V call is TRBV12-5, the J call TRBJ2-2; D may be TRBD1 (6 bases). The CDR3 extends over 12 amino acids. CDR1 LGHNT and CDR2 FRNRAP come from the germline V gene. Deletions cut 6 bases from V and 14 bases from J, with 16 bases between. Here the CDR3 DNA reads TGTGCTAGTGGGCTTGGGGGCCCCCGACTGTTTTTT. This codes for CASGLGGPRLFF.

This rearrangement joins TRBV18 to TRBJ1-4; TRBD1 matches at 8 bases. The CDR3 is 14 amino acids. Trimming took 4 bases from V and 6 from J; bases not matched to a gene: 4. CDR1 is KGHSH and CDR2 is LQKENI in the germline V gene. CDR3 sequence: CASSLDRGDEKLFF. The DNA of the CDR3 is TGTGCCAGCTCACTCGACAGGGGTGATGAAAAACTGTTTTTT.

V gene TRBV7-2 combines with J gene TRBJ2-3; no clear D. This CDR3 region has 13 residues. CDR1 is SGHTA and CDR2 is FQGNSA in the germline V gene. The ends were cut back, 2 bases at V and 5 bases at J, with 8 bases in the middle. CDR3 region: CASSLIVVDTQYF. For the CDR3, the DNA is TGTGCCAGCAGCTTAATTGTGGTAGATACGCAGTATTTT.

The rearrangement links TRBV5-1 to TRBJ2-5; 8 bases fit TRBD1. The germline gives CDR1 SGHRS, CDR2 YFSETQ. There are 16 residues in the CDR3. The V segment lost 2 bases and the J segment 2 bases; nucleotides outside the gene matches: 8. The CDR3 region is CASSFRGRRAQETQYF. CDR3 in DNA: TGCGCCAGCAGCTTCAGGGGGCGCAGGGCGCAAGAGACCCAGTACTTC.

The chain joins TRBV7-2 to TRBJ2-7; D is possibly TRBD2 (6 bases). V lost 5 bases and J 0 bases, leaving 14 bases between the germline ends. CDR3 length: 15 residues. Germline CDR1 and CDR2: SGHTA and FQGNSA. CDR3 protein: CASSDSGPGSYEQYF. The CDR3 nucleotides read TGTGCCAGCAGCGACAGCGGGCCGGGCTCCTACGAGCAGTACTTC.

The table lists this clone with a count of one. The genes are TRBV6-4 and TRBJ2-7; 7 bases map to TRBD2. The length of the CDR3 is 13 residues. With V trimmed by 10 bases and J by 5 bases, 11 bases remained unmatched. Per the germline V gene, CDR1 is MRHNA and CDR2 is SNTAGT. The CDR3 sequence: CATPAGAYHEQYF. In nucleotides, the CDR3 is TGTGCCACCCCGGCGGGAGCTTACCACGAGCAGTACTTC.